This entry is about one T cell receptor (beta chain). This sample was included in a study of blood T cell repertoires in COVID-19. Study summary: T cells, B-cell-depleted T cells, or PBMCs provided the cDNA or gDNA that served as material.

Donors in Cohort 3 counted as recovered after two negative PCRs, clearance, or symptom resolution. This CDR3 contains 14 residues. The V gene end was trimmed by 0 bases and the J gene end by 6 bases; junction bases not matched to a gene: 3. Germline V gene sequence: CDR1 SGHDN, CDR2 FVKESK. Per the study methods: Amplification of reference gene primers was used by the study to estimate nucleated cell counts. Some clones are missing from TCRdb's copy, which holds only in-frame ones; the method was immunoSEQ multiplex PCR. V and J calls plus clone size are reproduced from that table; the DNA served to infer D and trimming. This table holds fewer than 300,000 clones, 75% to 95% found once.

The gene calls are TRBV14 and TRBJ2-7, with 9 bases that match TRBD2. The source material was PBMCs or T cells enriched from blood (not recorded which). The TCR was taken from a woman in her twenties or thirties who had recovered from COVID-19. In DNA form, the CDR3 reads TGTGCCAGCAGCCAAGAGGGCGGGGGGGTCGAGCAGTACTTC. It yields the protein CASSQEGGGVEQYF. The full variable domain, with the rest looked up from reference TRBV14 and TRBJ2-7, is EAGVTQFPSHSVIEKGQTVTLRCDPISGHDNLYWYRRVMGKEIKFLLHFVKESKQDESGMPNNRFLAERTGGTYSTLKVQPAELEDSGVYFCASSQEGGGVEQYFGPGTRLTVT.